This T cell receptor beta chain was identified during a study of T cells after yellow fever vaccination. For TCR, cDNA came from 5'RACE template switching, which added a universal primer site and UMIs. TCRdb processed the 5' RACE reads anew with MiXCR; each CDR3 protein has one entry. This table holds 300,000 to 450,000 distinct CDR3 sequences, less than 9.5% found once. Study observations and caveats: Bulk-population clonotypes that are abundant could appear as contaminants in FACS-sorted repertoires. It was a small share of clonotypes that appeared in both CD4 and CD8 compartments. Reappearing after the booster were most of the clones from primary vaccination (less than 98% CD4, 88% CD8).

Germline V gives CDR1 SGDLS, CDR2 YYNGEE. The germline V and J ends were trimmed by 0 bases and 0 bases, with 10 bases remaining between them. The CDR3 totals 16 residues. With regard to this clonotype: As yet, its antigen is unknown.

The specimen was PBMCs, collected about 41 days after the first yellow fever vaccination. J is TRBJ2-1 and V is TRBV9; unclear D gene. The TCR originated in a man aged 18 to 29 who received the YFV17D yellow fever vaccine. CDR3 protein: CASSVGPPSSYNEQFF. The CDR3 nucleotides read TGTGCCAGCAGCGTAGGGCCCCCGAGCTCCTACAATGAGCAGTTCTTC.